A selection of T cell receptor beta chains follows, all from one sample in a study of blood T cell repertoires in COVID-19. TCRdb keeps only in-frame clones here, not all; method: immunoSEQ multiplex PCR. Here the sample spans roughly 280,000 clones, under 95% being singletons. Material: PBMCs or T cells enriched from blood (not recorded which). The source of these receptors is a middle-aged man who had been exposed to COVID-19. CDR3s include the opening cysteine and the closing phenylalanine or tryptophan. The D gene is left open where the match is weak. Size tells how often a clone was seen (once, few, many) or the class of an expanded clone, and some rows leave it out.

size	V	D	J	CDR3	DNA
-	TRBV29-1	-	TRBJ1-2	CSVDLGTF	TGCAGCGTTGATCTAGGTACCTTC
-	TRBV29-1	TRBD2	TRBJ2-1	CSVEDNGGSSDEQFF	TGCAGCGTTGAAGATAACGGCGGGAGTAGCGATGAGCAGTTCTTC
-	TRBV16	TRBD2	TRBJ2-7	CASSQTSGYTYEQYF	TGTGCCAGCAGCCAAACTAGCGGGTACACCTACGAGCAGTACTTC
-	TRBV7-8	-	TRBJ2-7	CASSRDGVRTYEQYF	TGTGCCAGCAGCCGAGACGGAGTTAGGACCTACGAGCAGTACTTC
-	TRBV4-3	TRBD1	TRBJ1-1	CASSQDRGQGGDVGFF	TGCGCCAGCAGCCAAGATCGGGGACAGGGGGGAGACGTAGGTTTCTTT
few	TRBV5-1	-	TRBJ1-1	CASRIQGWTEAFF	TGCGCCAGCAGAATACAGGGTTGGACTGAAGCTTTCTTT
-	TRBV28	-	TRBJ1-4	CASNRAGLTGEKLFF	TGTGCCAGCAATCGGGCGGGGCTGACGGGAGAAAAACTGTTTTTT
-	TRBV6-5	-	TRBJ1-2	CASSYSIGAYGYTF	TGTGCCAGCAGTTACTCGATAGGAGCCTATGGCTACACCTTC
-	TRBV28	TRBD2	TRBJ2-3	CASRASGRADTQYF	TGTGCCAGCAGAGCTAGCGGGAGGGCAGATACGCAGTATTTT
-	TRBV6-6	TRBD1	TRBJ2-3	CASSRRRGQAGPTFDRTDTQYF	TGTGCCAGCAGTCGACGGCGAGGACAGGCTGGACCTACGTTTGATCGCACAGATACGCAGTATTTT
-	TRBV5-1	TRBD1	TRBJ1-6	CASSEGTASSPLHF	TGCGCCAGCAGCGAGGGGACAGCTAGCTCACCCCTCCACTTT
once	TRBV5-1	TRBD1	TRBJ2-7	CASSREGQGPLEQYF	TGCGCCAGCAGCAGAGAAGGACAGGGACCCCTCGAGCAGTACTTC
-	TRBV5-4	TRBD1	TRBJ1-2	CASSSGQGGSNYGYTF	TGTGCCAGCAGCTCTGGACAGGGCGGTAGTAACTATGGCTACACCTTC
once	TRBV5-6	-	TRBJ2-2	CASSLGQDTGELFF	TGTGCCAGCAGCTTGGGGCAAGACACCGGGGAGCTGTTTTTT
-	TRBV9	TRBD2	TRBJ2-2	CASSVAPGTRGTGELFF	TGTGCCAGCAGCGTAGCCCCCGGGACTAGGGGCACCGGGGAGCTGTTTTTT
-	TRBV4-1	-	TRBJ2-3	CASSQLRLAYRQYF	TGCGCCAGCAGCCAACTACGTCTAGCATATAGGCAGTATTTT
-	TRBV7-9	-	TRBJ2-7	CASSYVGAPYEQYF	TGTGCCAGCAGCTATGTTGGGGCCCCCTACGAGCAGTACTTC
-	TRBV6-2/TRBV6-3	TRBD2	TRBJ2-2	CASSPNGAGGPSGELFF	TGTGCCAGCAGCCCCAACGGAGCGGGAGGGCCGTCCGGGGAGCTGTTTTTT
-	TRBV19	-	TRBJ2-7	CASSMGTWREQYF	TGTGCCAGTAGTATGGGCACCTGGCGCGAGCAGTACTTC
-	TRBV3-1/TRBV3-2	-	TRBJ2-1	CASSQLQTIDEQFF	TGTGCCAGCAGCCAATTACAAACTATCGATGAGCAGTTCTTC
-	TRBV7-9	TRBD1	TRBJ2-5	CASSHQPGQGLETQYF	TGTGCCAGCAGCCACCAGCCGGGACAGGGGTTGGAGACCCAGTACTTC
-	TRBV28	-	TRBJ2-7	CASSFSRGSGQYF	TGTGCCAGCAGTTTCTCACGTGGGTCGGGGCAGTACTTC
-	TRBV11-3	TRBD2	TRBJ2-1	CASSPRTSGRVTPFF	TGTGCCAGCAGCCCCCGGACTAGCGGGAGAGTAACTCCGTTCTTC
-	TRBV5-4	TRBD1	TRBJ1-4	CASSFTGGGEKLFF	TGTGCCAGCAGCTTCACAGGGGGCGGTGAAAAACTGTTTTTT
-	TRBV12-3/TRBV12-4	-	TRBJ1-2	CAIGPGIYSGYTF	TGTGCCATCGGCCCGGGGATCTATAGTGGCTACACCTTC
-	TRBV12-3/TRBV12-4	-	TRBJ1-2	CASSLVLNYGYTF	TGTGCCAGCAGTTTAGTCCTTAACTATGGCTACACCTTC
-	TRBV11-1	-	TRBJ2-5	CASSERAETQYF	TGTGCCAGCAGTGAGAGGGCGGAGACCCAGTACTTC
-	TRBV11-2	-	TRBJ2-7	CASGGQTYEQYF	TGTGCCAGCGGCGGACAGACCTACGAGCAGTACTTC
-	TRBV28	-	TRBJ1-5	CASQGMGNQPQHF	TGTGCCAGCCAGGGAATGGGTAATCAGCCCCAGCATTTT
-	TRBV24-1	TRBD1	TRBJ1-1	CATSDRTGEAFF	TGTGCCACCAGTGACCGGACAGGTGAAGCTTTCTTT